These T cell receptor beta chains were read from a single sample in a study of CD8+CD57+ T cells in acquired aplastic anemia. MiXCR, applied by TCRdb to the reads, yields one record per CDR3 protein. The sample has 150,000 to 200,000 distinct CDR3 sequences; 64% are singletons. The source material was sorted CD4+, CD8+, or CD8+CD57+ T cells (not recorded which) from PBMCs. The receptors here all came from a human donor with severe aplastic anemia or a healthy control (not recorded which). Both conserved end residues are part of each CDR3. Fields, in order: J gene, CDR3 length, V gene, clone size, D gene, CDR3 protein, CDR3 DNA. A D gene is named only where the DNA matches it firmly. Some rows mark clone size as missing; the rest say once, few, many or name a class of expanded clone.

>TRBJ2-3|13|TRBV29-1|.|.
CSGGGTGTDTQYF
TGCAGCGGGGGGGGGACAGGCACAGATACGCAGTATTTT
>TRBJ1-1|15|TRBV20-1|.|.
CSARDQGQWNTEAFF
TGCAGTGCTAGAGATCAGGGGCAGTGGAACACTGAAGCTTTCTTT
>TRBJ2-7|14|TRBV7-9|.|TRBD1
CASSSQGAAYEQYF
TGTGCCAGCAGCTCACAGGGGGCGGCCTACGAGCAGTACTTC
>TRBJ1-5|15|TRBV10-2|few|.
CASSESAGPNQPQHF
TGCGCCAGCAGTGAGTCGGCCGGGCCGAATCAGCCCCAGCATTTT
>TRBJ1-1|14|TRBV25-1|once|TRBD1
CAISDPGQGAEAFF
TGTGCCATCAGTGATCCGGGACAGGGGGCTGAAGCTTTCTTT
>TRBJ2-1|14|TRBV7-3|.|TRBD2
CASSAGGGINEQFF
TGTGCCAGCAGCGCTGGCGGGGGGATAAATGAGCAGTTCTTC
>TRBJ1-1|17|TRBV7-9|.|.
CASSRDLGRGPNTEAFF
TGTGCCAGCAGCCGGGATTTGGGGCGCGGACCGAACACTGAAGCTTTCTTT
>TRBJ1-2|15|TRBV5-1|.|.
CASSLAGGLGYGYTF
TGCGCCAGCAGCTTGGCCGGGGGCCTCGGCTATGGCTACACCTTC
>TRBJ2-5|15|TRBV7-2|once|.
CASSINDRDGETQYF
TGTGCCAGCAGTATAAACGACCGGGACGGAGAGACCCAGTACTTC
>TRBJ1-2|13|TRBV12-3/TRBV12-4|.|.
CASRNPGAGGYTF
TGTGCCAGCCGTAACCCAGGGGCGGGAGGCTACACCTTC
>TRBJ2-7|14|TRBV19|.|.
CASSIVGTGHEQYF
TGTGCCAGTAGTATCGTAGGAACAGGACACGAGCAGTACTTC
>TRBJ2-7|13|TRBV4-1|few|.
CASSQQQTYEQYF
TGCGCCAGCAGCCAACAGCAAACCTACGAGCAGTACTTC
>TRBJ2-2|16|TRBV7-2|.|TRBD2
CASSKTSGGNTGELFF
TGTGCCAGCAGCAAGACTAGCGGGGGGAACACCGGGGAGCTGTTTTTT
>TRBJ1-6|13|TRBV19|few|.
CASRGQINSPLHF
TGTGCCAGCCGAGGACAGATTAATTCACCCCTCCACTTT
>TRBJ1-1|14|TRBV9|many|.
CASSVAEGLSEAFF
TGTGCCAGCAGCGTAGCTGAGGGCTTGAGTGAAGCTTTCTTT
>TRBJ1-1|13|TRBV7-9|.|.
CASSRGTPAEAFF
TGTGCCAGCAGCCGGGGGACTCCCGCAGAAGCTTTCTTT
>TRBJ1-4|18|TRBV14|.|TRBD1
CASSLKPTGGATNEKLFF
TGTGCCAGCAGCCTCAAACCTACAGGGGGCGCAACTAATGAAAAACTGTTTTTT
>TRBJ1-2|12|TRBV7-3|.|TRBD1
CASSTHRGGYTF
TGTGCCAGCAGCACTCACAGGGGTGGCTACACCTTC
>TRBJ2-1|15|TRBV7-9|.|TRBD1
CASSKRTGGSNEQFF
TGTGCCAGCAGCAAACGGACAGGGGGTAGCAATGAGCAGTTCTTC
>TRBJ1-1|13|TRBV12-3/TRBV12-4|.|.
CASSRLQHTEAFF
TGTGCCAGCAGTCGTCTACAGCATACTGAAGCTTTCTTT
>TRBJ2-3|13|TRBV5-1|.|.
CASTTPGRDTQYF
TGCGCCAGCACCACGCCGGGAAGGGATACGCAGTATTTT
>TRBJ2-1|14|TRBV20-1|.|TRBD1
CSAGTDRSGHEQFF
TGCAGTGCTGGAACGGACAGGTCTGGTCATGAGCAGTTCTTC
>TRBJ1-4|11|TRBV29-1|.|.
CSGDWGEKLFF
TGCAGCGGTGATTGGGGGGAGAAACTGTTTTTT
>TRBJ2-7|15|TRBV10-3|.|TRBD2
CAISELTERGYEQYF
TGTGCCATCAGTGAGTTAACGGAGCGGGGCTACGAGCAGTACTTC
>TRBJ2-2|15|TRBV10-3|.|TRBD1
CAISWDRGNTGELFF
TGTGCCATCAGCTGGGACAGGGGGAACACCGGGGAGCTGTTTTTT
>TRBJ2-6|14|TRBV6-4|.|.
CASSQTSGANVLTF
TGTGCCAGCAGTCAAACCTCTGGGGCCAACGTCCTGACTTTC
>TRBJ1-2|14|TRBV11-2|.|.
CASSLATGYYGYTF
TGTGCCAGCAGCTTAGCAACAGGATACTATGGCTACACCTTC
>TRBJ1-2|15|TRBV20-1|.|.
CSARNHRAQGGGYTF
TGCAGTGCTAGAAACCACCGAGCACAGGGTGGTGGCTACACCTTC
>TRBJ1-6|13|TRBV11-2|.|.
CASSSTANSPLHF
TGTGCCAGCAGCTCCACAGCTAATTCACCCCTCCACTTT
>TRBJ2-7|11|TRBV10-3|.|.
CAIRGSDEQYF
TGTGCCATCCGGGGGAGCGACGAGCAGTACTTC
>TRBJ2-5|14|TRBV29-1|.|TRBD1
CSVSLPGGQETQYF
TGCAGCGTGTCCCTCCCAGGGGGTCAAGAGACCCAGTACTTC
>TRBJ1-2|15|TRBV6-6|once|.
CASSYSAGPEDGYTF
TGTGCCAGCAGTTACTCGGCGGGCCCAGAAGATGGCTACACCTTC
>TRBJ1-3|17|TRBV7-9|once|TRBD1
CASSLPLPGQGADTIYF
TGTGCCAGCAGCTTACCCCTTCCCGGACAGGGGGCGGACACCATATATTTT
>TRBJ2-2|13|TRBV5-1|few|.
CASSSQNTGELFF
TGCGCCAGCAGCTCGCAAAACACCGGGGAGCTGTTTTTT
>TRBJ2-7|15|TRBV7-8|.|.
CASSQDPRRGHEQYF
TGCGCCAGCAGCCAAGATCCGCGCCGGGGGCACGAGCAGTACTTC
>TRBJ2-5|16|TRBV7-9|.|TRBD1
CASTTRGTGNQETQYF
TGTGCCAGTACCACTCGGGGGACAGGGAACCAAGAGACCCAGTACTTC
>TRBJ1-5|15|TRBV15|.|.
CATSARRDTDQPQHF
TGTGCCACCAGCGCACGCCGGGACACCGATCAGCCCCAGCATTTT